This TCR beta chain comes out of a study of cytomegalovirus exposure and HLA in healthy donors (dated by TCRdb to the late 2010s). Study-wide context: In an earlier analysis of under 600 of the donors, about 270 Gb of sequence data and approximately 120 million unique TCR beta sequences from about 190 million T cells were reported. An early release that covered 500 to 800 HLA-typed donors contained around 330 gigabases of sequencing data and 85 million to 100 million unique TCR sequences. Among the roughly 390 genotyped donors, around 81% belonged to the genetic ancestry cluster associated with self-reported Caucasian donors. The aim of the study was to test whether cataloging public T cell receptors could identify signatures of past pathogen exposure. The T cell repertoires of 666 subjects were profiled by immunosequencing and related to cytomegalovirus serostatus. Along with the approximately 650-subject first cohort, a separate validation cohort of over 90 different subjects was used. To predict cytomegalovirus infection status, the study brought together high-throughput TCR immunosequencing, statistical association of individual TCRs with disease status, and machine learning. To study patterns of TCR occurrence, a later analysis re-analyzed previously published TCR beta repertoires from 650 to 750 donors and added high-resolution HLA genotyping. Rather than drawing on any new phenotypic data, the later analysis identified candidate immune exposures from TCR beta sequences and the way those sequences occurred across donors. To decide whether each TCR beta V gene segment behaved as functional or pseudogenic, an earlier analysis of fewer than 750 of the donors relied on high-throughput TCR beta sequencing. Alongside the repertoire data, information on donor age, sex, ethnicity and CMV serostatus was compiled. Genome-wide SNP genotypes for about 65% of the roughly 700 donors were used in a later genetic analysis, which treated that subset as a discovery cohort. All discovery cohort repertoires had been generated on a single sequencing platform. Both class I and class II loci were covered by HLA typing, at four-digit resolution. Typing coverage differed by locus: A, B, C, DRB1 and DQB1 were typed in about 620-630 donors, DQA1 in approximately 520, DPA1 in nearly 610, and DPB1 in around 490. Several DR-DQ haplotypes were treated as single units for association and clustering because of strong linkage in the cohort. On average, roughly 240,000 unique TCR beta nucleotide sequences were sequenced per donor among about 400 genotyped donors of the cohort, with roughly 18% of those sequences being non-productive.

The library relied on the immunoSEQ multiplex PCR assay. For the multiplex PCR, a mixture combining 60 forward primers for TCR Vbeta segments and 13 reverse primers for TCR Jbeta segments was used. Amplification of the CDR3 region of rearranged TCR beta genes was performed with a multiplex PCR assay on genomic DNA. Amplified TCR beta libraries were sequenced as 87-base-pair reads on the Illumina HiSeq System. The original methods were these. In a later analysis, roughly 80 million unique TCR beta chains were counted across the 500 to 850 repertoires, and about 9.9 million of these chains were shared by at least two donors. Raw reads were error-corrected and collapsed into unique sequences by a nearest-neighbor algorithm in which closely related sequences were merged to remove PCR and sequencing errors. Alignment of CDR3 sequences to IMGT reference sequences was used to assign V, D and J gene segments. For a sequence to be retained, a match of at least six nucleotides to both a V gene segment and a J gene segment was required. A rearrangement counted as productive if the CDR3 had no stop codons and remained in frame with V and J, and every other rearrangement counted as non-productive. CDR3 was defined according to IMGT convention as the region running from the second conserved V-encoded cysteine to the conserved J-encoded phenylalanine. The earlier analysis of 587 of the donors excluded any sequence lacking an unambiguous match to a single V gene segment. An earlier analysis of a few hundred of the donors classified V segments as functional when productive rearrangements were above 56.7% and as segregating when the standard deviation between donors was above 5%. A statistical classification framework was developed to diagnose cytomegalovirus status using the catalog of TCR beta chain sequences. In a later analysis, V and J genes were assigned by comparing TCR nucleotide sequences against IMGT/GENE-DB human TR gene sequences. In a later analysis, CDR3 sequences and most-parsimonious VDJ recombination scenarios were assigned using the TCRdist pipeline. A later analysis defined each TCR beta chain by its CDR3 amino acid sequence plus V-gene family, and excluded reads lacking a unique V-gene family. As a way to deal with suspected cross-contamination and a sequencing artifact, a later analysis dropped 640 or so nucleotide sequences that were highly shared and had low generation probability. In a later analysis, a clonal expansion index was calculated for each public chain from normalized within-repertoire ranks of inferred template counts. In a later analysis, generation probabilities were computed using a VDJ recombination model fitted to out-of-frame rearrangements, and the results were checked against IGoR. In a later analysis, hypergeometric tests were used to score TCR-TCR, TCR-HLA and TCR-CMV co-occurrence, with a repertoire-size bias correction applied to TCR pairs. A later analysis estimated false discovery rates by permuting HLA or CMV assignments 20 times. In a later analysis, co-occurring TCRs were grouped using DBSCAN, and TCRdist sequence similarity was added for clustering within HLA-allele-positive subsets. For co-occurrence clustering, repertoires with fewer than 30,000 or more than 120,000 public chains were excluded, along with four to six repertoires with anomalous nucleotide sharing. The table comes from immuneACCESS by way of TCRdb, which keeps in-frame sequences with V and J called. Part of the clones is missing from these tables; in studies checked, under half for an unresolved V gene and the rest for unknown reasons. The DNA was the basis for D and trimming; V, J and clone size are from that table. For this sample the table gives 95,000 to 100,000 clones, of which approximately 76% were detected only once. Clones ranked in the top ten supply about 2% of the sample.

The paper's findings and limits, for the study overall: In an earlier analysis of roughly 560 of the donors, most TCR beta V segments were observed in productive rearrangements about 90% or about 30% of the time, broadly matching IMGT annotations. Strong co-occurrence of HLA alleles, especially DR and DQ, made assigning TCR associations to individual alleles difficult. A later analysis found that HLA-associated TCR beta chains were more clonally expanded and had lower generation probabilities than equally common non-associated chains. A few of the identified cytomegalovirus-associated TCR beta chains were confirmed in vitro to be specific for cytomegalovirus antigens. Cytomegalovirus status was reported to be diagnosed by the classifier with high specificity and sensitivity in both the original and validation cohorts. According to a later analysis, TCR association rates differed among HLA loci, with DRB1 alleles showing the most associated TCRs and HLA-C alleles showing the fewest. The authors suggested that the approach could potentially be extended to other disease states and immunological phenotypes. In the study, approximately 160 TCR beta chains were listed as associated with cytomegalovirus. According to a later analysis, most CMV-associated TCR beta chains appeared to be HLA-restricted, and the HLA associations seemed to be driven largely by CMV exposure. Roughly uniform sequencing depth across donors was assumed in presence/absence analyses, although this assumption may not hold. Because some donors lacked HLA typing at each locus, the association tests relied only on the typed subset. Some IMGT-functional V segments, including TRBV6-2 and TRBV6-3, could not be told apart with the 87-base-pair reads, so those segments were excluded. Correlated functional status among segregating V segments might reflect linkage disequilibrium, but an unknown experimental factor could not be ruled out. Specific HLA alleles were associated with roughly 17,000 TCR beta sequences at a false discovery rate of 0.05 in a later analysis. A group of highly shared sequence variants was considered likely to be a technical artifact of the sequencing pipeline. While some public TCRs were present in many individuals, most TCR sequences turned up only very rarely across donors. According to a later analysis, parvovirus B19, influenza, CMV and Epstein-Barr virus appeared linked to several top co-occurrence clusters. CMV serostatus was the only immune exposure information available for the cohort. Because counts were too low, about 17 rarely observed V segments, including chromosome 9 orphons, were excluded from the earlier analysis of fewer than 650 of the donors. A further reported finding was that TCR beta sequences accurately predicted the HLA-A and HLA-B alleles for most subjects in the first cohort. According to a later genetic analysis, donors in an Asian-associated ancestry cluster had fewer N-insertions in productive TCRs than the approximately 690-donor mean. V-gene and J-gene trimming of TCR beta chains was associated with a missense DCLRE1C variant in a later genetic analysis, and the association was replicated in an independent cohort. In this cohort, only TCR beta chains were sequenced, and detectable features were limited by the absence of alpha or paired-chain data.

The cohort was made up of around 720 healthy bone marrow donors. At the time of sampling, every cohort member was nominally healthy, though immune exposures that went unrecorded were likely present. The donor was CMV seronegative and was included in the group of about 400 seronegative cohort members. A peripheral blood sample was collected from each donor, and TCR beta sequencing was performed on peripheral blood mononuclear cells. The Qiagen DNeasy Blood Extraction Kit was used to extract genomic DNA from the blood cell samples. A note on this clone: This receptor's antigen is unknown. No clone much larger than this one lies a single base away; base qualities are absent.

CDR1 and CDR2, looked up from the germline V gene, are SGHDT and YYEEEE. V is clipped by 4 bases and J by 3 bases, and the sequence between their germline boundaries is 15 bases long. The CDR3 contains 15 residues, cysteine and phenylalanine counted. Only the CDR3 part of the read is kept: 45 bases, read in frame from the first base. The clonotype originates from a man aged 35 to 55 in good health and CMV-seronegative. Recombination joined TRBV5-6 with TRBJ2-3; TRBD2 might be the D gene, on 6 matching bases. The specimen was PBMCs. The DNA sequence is TGTGCCAGCAGCCAACCGGGACGGGGGACAGATACGCAGTATTTT. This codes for CASSQPGRGTDTQYF.